A single sample gave rise to the 13 T cell receptor beta chains below, sequenced in a study of cytomegalovirus exposure and HLA in healthy donors. Vbeta (60) and Jbeta (13) primers were used in the PCR. Using immunoSEQ multiplex PCR, the repertoire was profiled, and TCRdb retains in-frame clones only, with some absent. The sample contains over 130,000 clones, approximately 70% of which appear only once. Sample: PBMCs. The receptors were gathered from a woman younger than 45 in good health and CMV-seronegative.

V and J are TRBV10-3 and TRBJ2-1; 10 bases are shared with TRBD2. V lost 3 bases, J lost 6 bases, and 14 bases stayed unmatched. The CDR3 spans 18 residues. Germline CDR1 reads ENHRY; CDR2 reads SYGVKD. DNA for the CDR3: TGTGCCATCAGTGATTCAGCGGGAGGGCCTGGGTACCTCAATGAGCAGTTCTTC. Its translation: CAISDSAGGPGYLNEQFF.

The chain couples TRBV5-1 to TRBJ2-3; TRBD2 is a possible D gene (6 bases). Germline V gives CDR1 SGHRS, CDR2 YFSETQ. The V and J ends lost 7 bases and 2 bases respectively, with 17 bases between them. CDR3 length equals 15 residues. CDR3 nucleotides: TGCGCCAGCGACCCCGGAGGGGACCACACAGATACGCAGTATTTT. Translated, it gives CASDPGGDHTDTQYF.

CDR3 sequence: CASSEGDRGGETQYF. The CDR3 coding sequence is TGTGCCAGCAGTGAAGGGGACAGGGGGGGAGAGACCCAGTACTTC. The chain combines TRBV6-1 with TRBJ2-5, with 11 bases matching TRBD1. Germline V gene sequence: CDR1 MNHNS, CDR2 SASEGT. V lost 1 base and J lost 4; bases outside the gene matches: 2. This CDR3 comprises 15 residues.

The rearrangement links TRBV4-1 to TRBJ2-3, with TRBD1 matching over 9 bases. The length of the CDR3 is 16 residues. Germline trimming cut 3 bases from V and 5 bases from J; bases unmatched to any gene: 9. Germline CDR1 is MGHRA and CDR2 is YSYEKL. CDR3 coding DNA: TGCGCCAGCAGCCACTTGGGACAGGGCCAAAGAGATACGCAGTATTTT. Its protein product is CASSHLGQGQRDTQYF.

The chain uses TRBV29-1 and TRBJ2-7; TRBD2 matches at 9 bases. Trimming at V came to 4 bases and at J to 6 bases, leaving 7 bases not matched to a gene. Germline CDR1 reads SQVTM; CDR2 reads ANQGSEA. The CDR3 has 13 residues. The DNA of the CDR3 is TGCAGCGTTGCACGCCTAGCGGGAAGCGAGCAGTACTTC. Translating gives CSVARLAGSEQYF.

The genes are TRBV27 and TRBJ1-1; 10 bases fit TRBD1. Trimming took 3 bases from V and 1 from J; bases not matched to a gene: 8. Germline V gives CDR1 MNHEY, CDR2 SMNVEV (reference sequence). The CDR3 contains 17 residues. Here the CDR3 reads CASSFRDRGSSNTEAFF. The CDR3 bases are TGTGCCAGCAGTTTTAGGGACAGGGGCTCCTCGAACACTGAAGCTTTCTTT.

This clone appeared a few times. The junction shows a germline mismatch at one end, possibly a read error. J is TRBJ2-7 and V is TRBV9, with 7 bases matching TRBD1. Germline CDR1 and CDR2: SGDLS and YYNGEE. The CDR3 runs to 14 residues. The chain's CDR3 is CASSEGQWAYEQYF. CDR3 coding DNA: TGTGCCAGCAGCGAGGGACAGTGGGCCTATGAGCAGTACTTC.

This chain uses TRBV6-1 with TRBJ1-1; D is possibly TRBD1 (5 bases). Trimming took off 6 bases at V and 4 bases at J, with 12 bases between the two ends. Germline CDR1 reads MNHNS; CDR2 reads SASEGT. The CDR3 is 13 residues long. The CDR3 reads CASRISGITEAFF. DNA of the CDR3: TGTGCCAGCAGGATCTCAGGGATCACTGAAGCTTTCTTT.

This clone was counted a few times. This chain uses TRBV5-6 with TRBJ1-4; TRBD1 agrees at 10 bases. CDR1 and CDR2 from the germline V gene are SGHDT and YYEEEE. The J segment lost 7 bases and the V segment lost 2 bases, leaving 5 bases of the junction unmatched. CDR3 size: 15 residues. CDR3 in amino acids: CASSLSWTGGEKLFF. Here the CDR3 DNA reads TGTGCCAGCAGCTTATCCTGGACAGGGGGTGAAAAACTGTTTTTT.

The chain recombines TRBV5-1 with TRBJ1-6; the D is unclear. Trimming removed 2 bases from V and 5 bases from J, with 2 bases in between. This CDR3 contains 12 residues. The germline CDR1 and CDR2 sequences are SGHRS and YFSETQ. The CDR3 reads CASSFNNSPLHF. The CDR3 region has the DNA TGCGCCAGCAGCTTTAATAATTCACCCCTCCACTTT.

The chain recombines TRBV10-1 with TRBJ2-7, with 12 bases that match TRBD2. The trim removed 6 bases at V and 1 base at J, leaving 4 bases unmatched. The CDR3 covers 15 residues. CDR1 WNHNN and CDR2 SYGVQD come from the germline V gene (reference sequence). CDR3 in amino acids: CASSQLAGGSYEQYF. The CDR3 nucleotides read TGCGCCAGCAGCCAACTAGCGGGAGGTTCCTACGAGCAGTACTTC.

The chain has TRBV4-1 and TRBJ2-1; 8 bases align to TRBD2. Germline-derived CDR1 and CDR2 are MGHRA and YSYEKL. V was pared by 6 bases and J by 9 bases, with 19 bases of the junction left unmatched. The CDR3 extends over 17 amino acids. The CDR3 loop reads CASSPGLGGLDTAEQFF. The CDR3 region has the DNA TGCGCCAGCAGTCCTGGTTTAGGGGGACTAGATACGGCTGAGCAGTTCTTC.

The rearrangement links TRBV7-9 to TRBJ2-7; 7 bases fit TRBD2. The trim removed 2 bases at V and 7 bases at J, leaving 2 bases unmatched. The CDR3 contains 12 residues. CDR1 and CDR2 (germline): SEHNR, FQNEAQ (reference sequence). The CDR3 coding sequence is TGTGCCAGCAGCTTAACAGCGGGAGAGCAGTACGTC. This encodes CASSLTAGEQYV.